This T cell receptor (beta chain) was observed in a study of regulatory T cells. Looked up from germline, CDR1 is LGHNA and CDR2 is YSLEER. The CDR3 contains 16 residues. Trimming removed 4 bases from V and 0 bases from J, with 14 bases in between. The PCR used 52 TRBV and 13 TRBJ primers. Repertoires were generated with immunoSEQ multiplex PCR, while TCRdb's copy carries only in-frame clones and drops some. This repertoire shows roughly 32,000 clones, 70% to 90% found once; its top ten account for 2.4%. For this clone: Its antigen is unidentified.

Study-level findings and limits: In CD3G-deficient patients, conventional CD4+ T cells were enriched for hydrophobic CDR3 residues at positions 6 and 7.

The chain recombines TRBV4-3 with TRBJ2-3; D may correspond to TRBD1 or TRBD2 (5 bases each). Sequenced material: conventional CD4+ T cells sorted from blood. This sequence was found in a person under 35 with CD3G deficiency. The CDR3 region is CASSLGKTVSTDTQYF. The CDR3 region has the DNA TGCGCCAGCAGCCTCGGGAAGACAGTAAGCACAGATACGCAGTATTTT.